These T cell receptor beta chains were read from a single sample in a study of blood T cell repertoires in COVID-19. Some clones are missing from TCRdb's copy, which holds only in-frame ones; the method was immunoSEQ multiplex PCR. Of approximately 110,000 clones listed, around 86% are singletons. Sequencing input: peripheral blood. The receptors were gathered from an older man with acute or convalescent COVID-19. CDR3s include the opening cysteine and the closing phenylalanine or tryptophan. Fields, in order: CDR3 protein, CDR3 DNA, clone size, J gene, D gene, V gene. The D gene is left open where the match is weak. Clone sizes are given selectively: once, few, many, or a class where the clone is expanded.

CDR3aa: CAWSVQGAYTQYF; CDR3nt: TGTGCCTGGAGTGTACAGGGGGCTTATACGCAGTATTTT; abundance: .; j_gene: TRBJ2-3; d_gene: TRBD1; v_gene: TRBV30
CDR3aa: CASSAGQGLNTGELFF; CDR3nt: TGTGCCAGCAGCGCGGGACAGGGGCTTAACACCGGGGAGCTGTTTTTT; abundance: .; j_gene: TRBJ2-2; d_gene: TRBD1; v_gene: TRBV5-4
CDR3aa: CASSTGTGTQPQHF; CDR3nt: TGTGCCAGCAGCACCGGGACAGGGACTCAGCCCCAGCATTTT; abundance: .; j_gene: TRBJ1-5; d_gene: TRBD1; v_gene: TRBV9
CDR3aa: CASSLELRYNEQFF; CDR3nt: TGTGCCAGCAGCCTCGAGCTGAGGTACAATGAGCAGTTCTTC; abundance: .; j_gene: TRBJ2-1; d_gene: .; v_gene: TRBV3-1/TRBV3-2
CDR3aa: CASSPLPGLGEKLFF; CDR3nt: TGTGCCAGCAGCCCACTTCCGGGGTTAGGGGAAAAACTGTTTTTT; abundance: .; j_gene: TRBJ1-4; d_gene: .; v_gene: TRBV28
CDR3aa: CASSFGMTGVKAGELFF; CDR3nt: TGTGCCAGCAGCTTTGGGATGACAGGGGTTAAGGCCGGGGAGCTGTTTTTT; abundance: .; j_gene: TRBJ2-2; d_gene: TRBD1; v_gene: TRBV5-6
CDR3aa: CASSKLRDRADQPQHF; CDR3nt: TGTGCCAGCAGCAAACTCCGGGACAGGGCGGATCAGCCCCAGCATTTT; abundance: .; j_gene: TRBJ1-5; d_gene: TRBD1; v_gene: TRBV6-2/TRBV6-3
CDR3aa: CSVERGLNTEAFF; CDR3nt: TGCAGCGTTGAAAGGGGCCTGAACACTGAAGCTTTCTTT; abundance: .; j_gene: TRBJ1-1; d_gene: .; v_gene: TRBV29-1
CDR3aa: CASSTLRTASTDTQYF; CDR3nt: TGTGCCAGTAGTACCTTGAGGACAGCTAGCACAGATACGCAGTATTTT; abundance: .; j_gene: TRBJ2-3; d_gene: .; v_gene: TRBV19
CDR3aa: CAISEPGGSYNEQFF; CDR3nt: TGTGCCATCAGTGAACCGGGGGGCTCCTACAATGAGCAGTTCTTC; abundance: .; j_gene: TRBJ2-1; d_gene: TRBD2; v_gene: TRBV10-3
CDR3aa: CASSLALGVAEQFF; CDR3nt: TGTGCCAGCAGCTTGGCCCTCGGAGTGGCTGAGCAGTTCTTC; abundance: .; j_gene: TRBJ2-1; d_gene: .; v_gene: TRBV11-3
CDR3aa: CASSTPGASGRAVHNEQFF; CDR3nt: TGTGCCAGCAGCACCCCTGGGGCTAGCGGGAGGGCCGTCCACAATGAGCAGTTCTTC; abundance: .; j_gene: TRBJ2-1; d_gene: TRBD2; v_gene: TRBV6-2/TRBV6-3
CDR3aa: CASSTRDTHKCSPLHF; CDR3nt: TGTGCCAGCAGCACAAGGGACACCCACAAATGTTCACCCCTCCACTTT; abundance: .; j_gene: TRBJ1-6; d_gene: .; v_gene: TRBV21-1
CDR3aa: CASKQGYGYTF; CDR3nt: TGTGCCAGCAAACAGGGGTACGGCTACACCTTC; abundance: few; j_gene: TRBJ1-2; d_gene: TRBD1; v_gene: TRBV12-3/TRBV12-4
CDR3aa: CASSFALLAGGQDTQYF; CDR3nt: TGTGCCAGCAGCTTTGCCCTACTAGCGGGGGGGCAAGATACGCAGTATTTT; abundance: .; j_gene: TRBJ2-3; d_gene: TRBD2; v_gene: TRBV7-2
CDR3aa: CASRATGASTEAFF; CDR3nt: TGCGCCAGCAGAGCGACAGGGGCAAGCACTGAAGCTTTCTTT; abundance: .; j_gene: TRBJ1-1; d_gene: TRBD1; v_gene: TRBV5-1
CDR3aa: CASSEAFTLVEAFF; CDR3nt: TGTGCCAGCAGTGAAGCATTCACTCTGGTTGAAGCTTTCTTT; abundance: .; j_gene: TRBJ1-1; d_gene: .; v_gene: TRBV2
CDR3aa: CASSQGGGLTYNEQFF; CDR3nt: TGCGCCAGCAGCCAAGGGGGTGGCCTAACCTACAATGAGCAGTTCTTC; abundance: .; j_gene: TRBJ2-1; d_gene: .; v_gene: TRBV5-1
CDR3aa: CASSLGLAGSTDTQYF; CDR3nt: TGTGCCAGCAGCTTGGGACTAGCGGGGAGCACAGATACGCAGTATTTT; abundance: .; j_gene: TRBJ2-3; d_gene: TRBD2; v_gene: TRBV11-3
CDR3aa: CAWSPYSTGKERNTIYF; CDR3nt: TGTGCCTGGAGTCCGTACTCGACAGGGAAAGAGAGAAACACCATATATTTT; abundance: .; j_gene: TRBJ1-3; d_gene: TRBD1; v_gene: TRBV30
CDR3aa: CASNRDRGLTEAFF; CDR3nt: TGTGCCAGTAACCGGGACAGGGGGCTCACTGAAGCTTTCTTT; abundance: .; j_gene: TRBJ1-1; d_gene: TRBD1; v_gene: TRBV19
CDR3aa: CASSIVNRGRTEAFF; CDR3nt: TGTGCCAGTAGTATAGTAAACAGGGGGAGGACTGAAGCTTTCTTT; abundance: .; j_gene: TRBJ1-1; d_gene: TRBD1; v_gene: TRBV19
CDR3aa: CASSQGRVVETQYF; CDR3nt: TGTGCCAGCAGCCAGGGGAGGGTTGTGGAGACCCAGTACTTC; abundance: .; j_gene: TRBJ2-5; d_gene: TRBD2; v_gene: TRBV3-1/TRBV3-2
CDR3aa: CASSTVDTIYF; CDR3nt: TGTGCCAGCAGTACGGTGGACACCATATATTTT; abundance: .; j_gene: TRBJ1-3; d_gene: .; v_gene: TRBV28
CDR3aa: CASSAGAIGELFF; CDR3nt: TGCGCCAGCAGTGCAGGGGCAATCGGGGAGCTGTTTTTT; abundance: few; j_gene: TRBJ2-2; d_gene: .; v_gene: TRBV5-1
CDR3aa: CASSYSIGSEQYF; CDR3nt: TGTGCCAGCAGTTACTCGATAGGGAGCGAGCAGTACTTC; abundance: .; j_gene: TRBJ2-7; d_gene: .; v_gene: TRBV6-5
CDR3aa: CASSPETSGGPMMLF; CDR3nt: TGCGCCAGCAGCCCCGAGACTAGCGGGGGCCCTATGATGCTCTTC; abundance: .; j_gene: TRBJ2-1; d_gene: TRBD2; v_gene: TRBV4-1
CDR3aa: CASSLEGLAGVDEQFF; CDR3nt: TGTGCCAGCAGCTTAGAGGGACTAGCGGGAGTTGATGAGCAGTTCTTC; abundance: .; j_gene: TRBJ2-1; d_gene: TRBD2; v_gene: TRBV11-3
CDR3aa: CSSDRLAANYGYTF; CDR3nt: TGCAGCTCGGACAGGCTGGCAGCTAACTATGGCTACACCTTC; abundance: .; j_gene: TRBJ1-2; d_gene: TRBD1; v_gene: TRBV29-1
CDR3aa: CASSRTGDTQYF; CDR3nt: TGTGCCAGCAGCAGGACAGGGGATACGCAGTATTTT; abundance: .; j_gene: TRBJ2-3; d_gene: TRBD1; v_gene: TRBV3-1/TRBV3-2
CDR3aa: CASSLAASGRANEQYF; CDR3nt: TGCGCCAGCAGCTTGGCCGCTTCAGGGAGGGCCAACGAGCAGTACTTC; abundance: .; j_gene: TRBJ2-7; d_gene: TRBD2; v_gene: TRBV5-1
CDR3aa: CASSPKTDYNEQFF; CDR3nt: TGCGCCAGCAGCCCAAAGACAGACTACAATGAGCAGTTCTTC; abundance: .; j_gene: TRBJ2-1; d_gene: .; v_gene: TRBV5-1
CDR3aa: CASSLGGEDTQYF; CDR3nt: TGCGCCAGCAGCTTGGGGGGCGAAGATACGCAGTATTTT; abundance: .; j_gene: TRBJ2-3; d_gene: .; v_gene: TRBV5-1
CDR3aa: CASSSIGLAGGGVVNIQYF; CDR3nt: TGTGCCAGCAGCTCCATCGGACTAGCGGGAGGCGGTGTGGTAAACATTCAGTACTTC; abundance: .; j_gene: TRBJ2-4; d_gene: TRBD2; v_gene: TRBV5-4
CDR3aa: CASSPGTSGRVTDTQYF; CDR3nt: TGTGCCAGCAGTCCCGGGACTAGCGGGAGGGTGACAGATACGCAGTATTTT; abundance: .; j_gene: TRBJ2-3; d_gene: TRBD2; v_gene: TRBV6-6
CDR3aa: CAWSVQGNQPQHF; CDR3nt: TGTGCCTGGAGTGTACAGGGTAATCAGCCCCAGCATTTT; abundance: .; j_gene: TRBJ1-5; d_gene: .; v_gene: TRBV30
CDR3aa: CASTWPAVDEQFF; CDR3nt: TGTGCCAGCACCTGGCCCGCAGTGGATGAGCAGTTCTTC; abundance: .; j_gene: TRBJ2-1; d_gene: .; v_gene: TRBV11-2
CDR3aa: CASSLGTSGSGEQFF; CDR3nt: TGTGCCAGCAGCTTAGGGACTAGCGGGAGCGGAGAGCAGTTCTTC; abundance: .; j_gene: TRBJ2-1; d_gene: TRBD2; v_gene: TRBV7-8
CDR3aa: CASSTYRGYEQYF; CDR3nt: TGTGCCAGCAGTACCTATCGAGGGTACGAGCAGTACTTC; abundance: .; j_gene: TRBJ2-7; d_gene: .; v_gene: TRBV6-5
CDR3aa: CASSGSRASNQPQHF; CDR3nt: TGTGCCAGCAGCGGATCCAGGGCTAGCAATCAGCCCCAGCATTTT; abundance: few; j_gene: TRBJ1-5; d_gene: .; v_gene: TRBV2
CDR3aa: CASKAEGAAGNTIYF; CDR3nt: TGCGCCAGCAAGGCGGAGGGGGCTGCTGGAAACACCATATATTTT; abundance: .; j_gene: TRBJ1-3; d_gene: TRBD1; v_gene: TRBV5-1
CDR3aa: CASSLDLAGGRTGELFF; CDR3nt: TGTGCCAGCAGCTTAGATCTTGCGGGAGGGCGGACCGGGGAGCTGTTTTTT; abundance: .; j_gene: TRBJ2-2; d_gene: TRBD2; v_gene: TRBV11-3
CDR3aa: CSANRADTQYF; CDR3nt: TGCAGTGCTAACAGGGCCGATACGCAGTATTTT; abundance: .; j_gene: TRBJ2-3; d_gene: .; v_gene: TRBV20-1
CDR3aa: CASSVRPSGGKETQYF; CDR3nt: TGTGCCAGCAGCGTAAGGCCTAGCGGGGGAAAAGAGACCCAGTACTTC; abundance: .; j_gene: TRBJ2-5; d_gene: TRBD2; v_gene: TRBV9
CDR3aa: CAWSVSGRARNSPLHF; CDR3nt: TGTGCCTGGAGTGTGTCTGGGAGGGCGAGGAATTCACCCCTCCACTTT; abundance: .; j_gene: TRBJ1-6; d_gene: .; v_gene: TRBV30
CDR3aa: CASGHLNQPQHF; CDR3nt: TGTGCCAGTGGACATTTAAATCAGCCCCAGCATTTT; abundance: .; j_gene: TRBJ1-5; d_gene: .; v_gene: TRBV19
CDR3aa: CASSVGPGRGRYGYTF; CDR3nt: TGTGCCAGCAGCGTAGGTCCGGGCAGGGGAAGATATGGCTACACCTTC; abundance: .; j_gene: TRBJ1-2; d_gene: .; v_gene: TRBV9
CDR3aa: CATSPGQGINQPQHF; CDR3nt: TGTGCCACCAGTCCGGGACAGGGAATCAATCAGCCCCAGCATTTT; abundance: .; j_gene: TRBJ1-5; d_gene: TRBD1; v_gene: TRBV24-1
CDR3aa: CASSILGAYNSPLHF; CDR3nt: TGTGCCAGTAGTATTTTAGGGGCCTATAATTCACCCCTCCACTTT; abundance: .; j_gene: TRBJ1-6; d_gene: .; v_gene: TRBV19
CDR3aa: CASSLLAGQETQYF; CDR3nt: TGTGCCAGCAGCCTACTAGCGGGGCAAGAGACCCAGTACTTC; abundance: .; j_gene: TRBJ2-5; d_gene: TRBD2; v_gene: TRBV3-1/TRBV3-2
CDR3aa: CASSARGGADEGDTQYF; CDR3nt: TGTGCCAGCAGCGCCCGCGGGGGGGCCGACGAGGGAGATACGCAGTATTTT; abundance: .; j_gene: TRBJ2-3; d_gene: TRBD2; v_gene: TRBV9
CDR3aa: CATRDQTGPHEAFF; CDR3nt: TGTGCCACCAGAGACCAGACAGGCCCCCATGAAGCTTTCTTT; abundance: .; j_gene: TRBJ1-1; d_gene: .; v_gene: TRBV24-1
CDR3aa: CASSLGTGTQYF; CDR3nt: TGTGCCAGCAGCTTAGGTACAGGTACGCAGTATTTT; abundance: .; j_gene: TRBJ2-3; d_gene: .; v_gene: TRBV7-8
CDR3aa: CAIEPLGTGGNTIYF; CDR3nt: TGTGCCATCGAACCCTTAGGGACAGGGGGGAACACCATATATTTT; abundance: .; j_gene: TRBJ1-3; d_gene: TRBD1; v_gene: TRBV7-9
CDR3aa: CASSLGGKNIQYF; CDR3nt: TGTGCCAGCAGCCTGGGAGGCAAAAACATTCAGTACTTC; abundance: .; j_gene: TRBJ2-4; d_gene: .; v_gene: TRBV11-3
CDR3aa: CSVAPGLKNTGELFF; CDR3nt: TGCAGCGTCGCCCCGGGACTTAAGAACACCGGGGAGCTGTTTTTT; abundance: .; j_gene: TRBJ2-2; d_gene: .; v_gene: TRBV29-1
CDR3aa: CASSGRGAYTEAFF; CDR3nt: TGTGCCAGCAGTGGCCGGGGGGCGTACACTGAAGCTTTCTTT; abundance: few; j_gene: TRBJ1-1; d_gene: .; v_gene: TRBV2
CDR3aa: CASSDQRGSSYNSPLHF; CDR3nt: TGTGCCAGCAGCGACCAGAGAGGGAGCTCCTATAATTCACCCCTCCACTTT; abundance: .; j_gene: TRBJ1-6; d_gene: .; v_gene: TRBV7-6
CDR3aa: CASSLQGQNTEAFF; CDR3nt: TGCGCCAGCAGCCTACAGGGACAGAACACTGAAGCTTTCTTT; abundance: .; j_gene: TRBJ1-1; d_gene: .; v_gene: TRBV4-1
CDR3aa: CASRRGGLMNTGELFF; CDR3nt: TGTGCCAGCAGGCGGGGGGGTCTGATGAACACCGGGGAGCTGTTTTTT; abundance: .; j_gene: TRBJ2-2; d_gene: TRBD2; v_gene: TRBV28